The next 21 T cell receptor beta chains were all read from a single sample in a study of human T cells and chemical hapten exposure. Time point in this sample: patch test 3, about 24 weeks after DPC sensitization. The sample's treatment: therapeutic diphenylcyclopropenone sensitization with weekly scalp DPC. TCRdb redid the calling of the RACE reads with MiXCR, one entry per CDR3 protein. The sample holds some 79,000 distinct CDR3 sequences, about a tenth seen once. The sample in question was whole blood, obtained in connection with sensitization to the hapten diphenylcyclopropenone (DPC). These receptors were collected from a woman between 50 and 59 years old with alopecia areata. Some clones in this sample may be carry-over from other donors' samples.

This clonotype was counted many times. The CDR3 coding sequence is TGTGCCAGCAGTCAGGGGTTCTCCTACAATGAGCAGTTCTTC. This sequence encodes CASSQGFSYNEQFF. The chain employs TRBV9 and TRBJ2-1; D possibly corresponds to TRBD1 (6 bases). CDR3 length equals 14 residues. The V end was cut by 5 bases, the J end by 0 bases, with 9 bases between. Germline-derived CDR1 and CDR2 are SGDLS and YYNGEE.

This clonotype has only a few counts. The chain recombines TRBV18 with TRBJ2-2; D gene uncertain. The V end was cut by 6 bases, the J end by 4 bases, with 21 bases between. Germline CDR1 reads KGHSH; CDR2 reads LQKENI. The CDR3 has 17 amino acids. The CDR3 DNA follows: TGTGCCAGCTCCAAAGTCGAGCTGGACGGTTTCACCGGGGAGCTGTTTTTT. Protein: CASSKVELDGFTGELFF.

The V gene is TRBV7-8, the J gene TRBJ1-6; D unclear. The CDR3 is made up of 19 amino acids. V was trimmed by 5 bases and J by 5 bases, leaving 25 bases between them. Germline V gene lookup returns CDR1 SGHVS and CDR2 FQNEAQ. This chain's CDR3 is CASSSTPPRAAANNSPLHF. The CDR3 nucleotides are TGTGCCAGCAGCAGCACCCCCCCCCGGGCAGCGGCAAATAATTCACCCCTCCACTTT.

The rearrangement uses TRBV11-1 and TRBJ2-1, with D maybe TRBD2 (6 bases). The CDR3 consists of 14 residues. Germline values: CDR1 SGHAT, CDR2 FQDESV (reference sequence). Trimming took off 1 base at V and 10 bases at J, with 14 bases between the two ends. Written as DNA, the CDR3 is TGTGCCAGCAGCTTAGAGGCCAGGGCGGGGGAGCAGTTCTTC. It translates to CASSLEARAGEQFF.

Many counts were recorded for this clonotype. The genes are TRBV2 and TRBJ1-1; TRBD1 is a possible D gene (5 bases). V was pared by 9 bases and J by 6 bases, with 14 bases between. Looked up from germline, CDR1 is SNHLY and CDR2 is FYNNEI. The CDR3 loop spans 12 amino acids. DNA of the CDR3: TGTGCCAGGTCTGGGGCGACAGCTGAAGCTTTCTTT. As protein: CARSGATAEAFF.

The genes are TRBV6-5 and TRBJ1-5; 7 bases map to TRBD1. The CDR3 consists of 15 residues. V dropped 6 bases and J dropped 2; count of bases not matched to a gene: 7. Looked up from germline, CDR1 is MNHEY and CDR2 is SVGAGI. CDR3 bases: TGTGCCAGCAGCTACAGGGGTTCGGGCAATCAGCCCCAGCATTTT. Protein: CASSYRGSGNQPQHF.

This clonotype was found once. This rearrangement joins TRBV20-1 to TRBJ2-3; D is unclear. From germline, CDR1 is DFQATT and CDR2 SNEGSKA (reference sequence). Trimming cost V 5 bases and J 2 bases, with 14 bases left between them. This CDR3 has 14 amino acids. The CDR3 coding sequence is TGCAGTGCTGCCCCCCCCGGGCCCACAGATACGCAGTATTTT. It codes for CSAAPPGPTDTQYF.

This clonotype was counted at least ten times. The rearrangement links TRBV5-3 to TRBJ1-5; 8 bases align to TRBD1. TRBV5-3 is an open reading frame, and its role is uncertain. The CDR3 spans 14 residues. After removal of 4 bases from V and 5 bases from J, the junction contained 5 bases not matched to a gene. CDR3 protein: CARSPGQGYQPQHF. DNA for the CDR3: TGTGCCAGAAGCCCCGGACAGGGATATCAGCCCCAGCATTTT.

This clonotype occurred a few times. The CDR3 DNA is TGTGCCAGCAGCTTAGGGAGGGAGGGCCTGGATGAGCAGTTCTTC. The encoded protein is CASSLGREGLDEQFF. J is TRBJ2-1 and V is TRBV11-1; 7 bases align to TRBD2. The CDR3 is 15 residues long. Germline CDR1 reads SGHAT; CDR2 reads FQDESV (reference sequence). V lost 1 base and J lost 8; bases outside the gene matches: 8. The variable domain in full, with the rest retrieved from reference TRBV11-1 and TRBJ2-1, is EAEVAQSPRYKITEKSQAVAFWCDPISGHATLYWYRQILGQGPELLVQFQDESVVDDSQLPKDRFSAERLKGVDSTLKIQPAELGDSAMYLCASSLGREGLDEQFFGPGTRLTVL.

The chain couples TRBV27 to TRBJ2-1; TRBD2 might be the D (6 bases). The CDR3 contains 14 residues. Germline V CDR1 and CDR2: MNHEY, SMNVEV (reference sequence). The V and J ends lost 4 bases and 3 bases respectively, with 10 bases between them. CDR3 coding DNA: TGTGCCAGCAGTTCGGGACTCCTCTACAATGAGCAGTTCTTC. Its protein is CASSSGLLYNEQFF.

This clonotype was counted a few times. J is TRBJ2-5 and V is TRBV2, with TRBD2 as a possible D gene (7 bases). V lost 4 bases and J lost 7, with 19 bases in between. From germline, CDR1 is SNHLY and CDR2 FYNNEI. The CDR3 is made up of 15 amino acids. The CDR3 loop reads CASSGALATGGTQYF. As DNA, the CDR3 is TGTGCCAGCAGTGGCGCACTAGCGACAGGCGGGACCCAGTACTTC.

J is TRBJ2-1 and V is TRBV27; no clear D gene. The V end lost 5 bases, the J end lost 6 bases, and 11 bases lay between the germline ends. Germline CDR1 MNHEY, CDR2 SMNVEV (reference sequence). CDR3 length: 13 residues. DNA for the CDR3: TGTGCCAGCAGTCAAAAAGTAGCCAATGAGCAGTTCTTC. Its translation is CASSQKVANEQFF.

This clonotype was seen more than once but under ten times. The chain is built from TRBV20-1 and TRBJ2-5; D ambiguous. The germline V gene has CDR1 DFQATT and CDR2 SNEGSKA (reference sequence). This CDR3 is built from 11 residues. Trimming shortened V by 6 bases and J by 2 bases, and 7 bases separated the two germline ends. This CDR3 reads CSAAEQETQYF. The CDR3 DNA reads TGCAGTGCAGCAGAGCAAGAGACCCAGTACTTC.

This clonotype was picked up many times. V and J are TRBV18 and TRBJ2-5; the match to TRBD1 covers 8 bases. V lost 5 bases to trimming and J lost 3 bases; unmatched junction nucleotides: 5. CDR1 and CDR2 (germline): KGHSH, LQKENI. This CDR3 is 14 amino acids long. The CDR3 loop is CASSRRQGKETQYF. The CDR3 nucleotides are TGTGCCAGCTCAAGGAGACAGGGGAAAGAGACCCAGTACTTC.

The gene calls are TRBV5-1 and TRBJ2-1, with D possibly TRBD2 on 6 matching bases. This CDR3 contains 15 residues. V was trimmed by 5 bases and J by 6 bases, leaving 18 bases between them. Germline CDR1 reads SGHRS; CDR2 reads YFSETQ. For the CDR3, the DNA is TGCGCCAGCAGTCCAGGTGGGGCGGGACTCAATGAGCAGTTCTTC. It is translated as CASSPGGAGLNEQFF.

Many counts were recorded for this clonotype. This chain connects TRBV10-3 to TRBJ1-3, with a weak D call TRBD1 (5 bases). CDR1 and CDR2 from the germline V gene are ENHRY and SYGVKD. The CDR3 loop spans 18 amino acids. The V and J ends lost 2 bases and 0 bases respectively, with 17 bases between them. CDR3 residues: CAISEEGPSILSGNTIYF. DNA of the CDR3: TGTGCCATCAGTGAGGAGGGGCCGTCTATACTCTCTGGAAACACCATATATTTT.

The rearrangement joins TRBV28 to TRBJ1-4; D is unresolved. V lost 2 bases to trimming and J lost 8 bases, with 15 bases between them. CDR3 size: 15 residues. CDR1 and CDR2 from the germline V gene are MDHEN and SYDVKM. This CDR3 is CASSLRRRSGEKLFF. CDR3 sequence (DNA): TGTGCCAGCAGTTTAAGGCGCCGGTCGGGGGAAAAACTGTTTTTT.

This clonotype was found many times. This rearrangement joins TRBV11-2 to TRBJ1-2; D unclear. The CDR3 consists of 13 residues. Germline values: CDR1 SGHAT, CDR2 FQNNGV. V was cut by 5 bases and J by 2 bases, with 9 bases left in between. CDR3 bases: TGTGCCAGCAGCAGTCGCCCAAACTATGGCTACACCTTC. Protein: CASSSRPNYGYTF.

This clonotype was seen many times. This chain links TRBV24-1 with TRBJ2-6; the D is unclear. Trimming shortened V by 4 bases and J by 0 bases, and 6 bases separated the two germline ends. The CDR3 extends over 15 amino acids. Germline V gene lookup returns CDR1 KGHDR and CDR2 SFDVKD. The CDR3 DNA follows: TGTGCCACCAGTGAGAATCCCTCTGGGGCCAACGTCCTGACTTTC. This encodes CATSENPSGANVLTF.

This clonotype was seen many times. The rearrangement uses TRBV12-3 or TRBV12-4 and TRBJ2-7; the match to TRBD2 covers 7 bases. Trimming removed 2 bases from V and 5 bases from J; junction bases left unmatched: 6. The CDR3 has 14 amino acids. The CDR3 sequence is CASSLTGGKDEQYF. The CDR3 DNA reads TGTGCCAGCAGTTTAACGGGGGGAAAGGACGAGCAGTACTTC.

This clonotype was counted only a few times. The chain carries TRBV4-3 and TRBJ2-3, with TRBD2 identical over 13 bases. Trimming cost V 0 bases and J 9 bases; bases outside gene matches: 6. Germline CDR1 and CDR2: LGHNA and YSLEER. The CDR3 has 16 amino acids. This chain's CDR3 is CASSQDWGTSGETQYF. The CDR3 DNA is TGCGCCAGCAGCCAAGATTGGGGGACTAGCGGGGAAACGCAGTATTTT.